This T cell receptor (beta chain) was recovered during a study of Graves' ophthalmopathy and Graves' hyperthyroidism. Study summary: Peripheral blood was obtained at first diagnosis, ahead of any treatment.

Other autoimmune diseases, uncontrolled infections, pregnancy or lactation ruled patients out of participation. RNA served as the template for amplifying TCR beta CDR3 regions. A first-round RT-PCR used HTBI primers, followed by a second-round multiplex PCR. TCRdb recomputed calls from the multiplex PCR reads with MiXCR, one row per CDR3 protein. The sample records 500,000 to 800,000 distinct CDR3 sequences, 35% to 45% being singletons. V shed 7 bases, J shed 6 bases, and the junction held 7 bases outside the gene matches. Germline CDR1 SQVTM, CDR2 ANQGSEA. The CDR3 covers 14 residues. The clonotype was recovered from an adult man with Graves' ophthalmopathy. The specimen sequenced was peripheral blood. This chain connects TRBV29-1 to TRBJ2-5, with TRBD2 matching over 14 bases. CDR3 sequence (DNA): TGCAGCGGTGAGGGACTAGCGGGAGAACAGACCCAGTACTTC. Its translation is CSGEGLAGEQTQYF.